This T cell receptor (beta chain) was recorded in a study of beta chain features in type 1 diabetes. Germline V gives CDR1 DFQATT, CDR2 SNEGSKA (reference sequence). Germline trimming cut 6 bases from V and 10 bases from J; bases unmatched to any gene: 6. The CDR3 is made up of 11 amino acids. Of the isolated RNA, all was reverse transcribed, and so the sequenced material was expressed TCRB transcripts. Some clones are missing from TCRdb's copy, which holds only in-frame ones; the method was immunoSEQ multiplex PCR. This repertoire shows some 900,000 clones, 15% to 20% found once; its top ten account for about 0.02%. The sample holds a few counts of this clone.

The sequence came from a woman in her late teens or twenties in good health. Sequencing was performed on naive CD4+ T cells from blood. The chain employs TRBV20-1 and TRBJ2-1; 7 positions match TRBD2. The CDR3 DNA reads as TGCAGTGCCGCGGGAGTCAGGGAGCAGTTCTTC. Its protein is CSAAGVREQFF.